These 19 T cell receptor beta chains were all obtained from the same sample, sequenced in a study of shared clonotypes between healthy human individuals. Method: immunoSEQ multiplex PCR; TCRdb's copy keeps in-frame clones and lacks some. The data show 2.3 million or so clones, with more than 80% seen just once and approximately 0.4% held by the top ten. The sequenced material came from naive CD4+ T cells from PBMCs. The subset was: CD45RA+ positively selected. These receptors all stem from a man aged 18 to 30 in good health. Some clones in this sample may be carry-over from other donors' samples.

Turning to this clone: The same CDR3 can be traced to other DNA sequences in this sample. The chain combines TRBV5-1 with TRBJ1-5; D not resolved. Germline V CDR1 and CDR2: SGHRS, YFSETQ. The CDR3 runs to 14 residues. The V gene lost 1 base and the J gene lost 5 bases, with 10 bases spanning the gap. CDR3 nucleotides: TGCGCCAGCAGCTTGTTAACCGGGGATCAGCCCCAGCATTTT. It yields the protein CASSLLTGDQPQHF.

The chain couples TRBV7-9 to TRBJ2-5; TRBD2 matches 7 bases. V lost 0 bases and J lost 5; bases outside the gene matches: 9. The germline V gene encodes CDR1 SEHNR and CDR2 FQNEAQ (reference sequence). The length of the CDR3 is 16 residues. The CDR3 coding sequence is TGTGCCAGCAGCTTAGCGCGAGGGAGGGGTCTGGAGACCCAGTACTTC. This gives the protein CASSLARGRGLETQYF.

This clone has more than one count but fewer than ten. The chain couples TRBV13 to TRBJ2-1; 9 bases map to TRBD2. The CDR3 runs to 15 residues. Germline V lookup: CDR1 PRHDT, CDR2 FYEKMQ (reference sequence). Germline trimming cut 5 bases from V and 10 bases from J; bases unmatched to any gene: 12. CDR3 residues: CASSQVLAGLWEQFF. The DNA for the CDR3 is TGTGCCAGCAGCCAAGTTCTAGCGGGGCTTTGGGAGCAGTTCTTC.

V and J are TRBV4-2 and TRBJ2-6; TRBD2 might be the D (5 bases). Deletions cut 0 bases from V and 0 bases from J, with 9 bases between. The CDR3 length is 17 residues. From germline, CDR1 is LGHNA and CDR2 YNFKEQ. The CDR3 loop reads CASSQDPGSSGANVLTF. The DNA for the CDR3 is TGTGCCAGCAGCCAAGATCCGGGGAGCTCTGGGGCCAACGTCCTGACTTTC.

The chain employs TRBV4-1 and TRBJ1-5; 10 nucleotides line up with TRBD1. V lost 5 bases and J lost 0; bases outside the gene matches: 10. The CDR3 extends over 18 amino acids. Germline V lookup: CDR1 MGHRA, CDR2 YSYEKL. As DNA, the CDR3 is TGCGCCAGCAGCATTCGACAGGGGGCATTGTATAGCAATCAGCCCCAGCATTTT. As protein: CASSIRQGALYSNQPQHF.

V and J are TRBV28 and TRBJ2-5; D may match TRBD1 or TRBD2 (6 bases each). V gave up 5 bases and J gave up 3 bases, with 13 bases separating them. This CDR3 region has 14 residues. In germline, CDR1 is MDHEN, CDR2 SYDVKM. In DNA form, the CDR3 reads TGTGCCAGCAGTGGCCCGGGGGCTGAAGAGACCCAGTACTTC. This sequence encodes CASSGPGAEETQYF.

The rearrangement joins TRBV5-6 to TRBJ2-3, with no clear D. Germline values: CDR1 SGHDT, CDR2 YYEEEE. The CDR3 is 12 residues long. V shed 4 bases and J shed 7 bases, with 10 bases lying between them. The CDR3 coding sequence is TGTGCCAGCAGCCTACTGGAGAATACGCAGTATTTT. Translation: CASSLLENTQYF.

The chain joins TRBV5-1 to TRBJ2-1; TRBD2 matches 11 bases. This CDR3 has 17 amino acids. Germline values: CDR1 SGHRS, CDR2 YFSETQ. V was pared by 3 bases and J by 3 bases, with 8 bases of the junction left unmatched. The DNA of the CDR3 is TGCGCCAGCAGCTCCATGACTAGCGGGAACAACTACAATGAGCAGTTCTTC. Translation: CASSSMTSGNNYNEQFF.

The V and J genes are TRBV11-3 and TRBJ2-2; D is perhaps TRBD1 (6 bases). The V end lost 0 bases, the J end lost 4 bases, and 9 bases lay between the germline ends. CDR3 size: 15 residues. The germline V gene has CDR1 SGHNT and CDR2 YENEEA. This CDR3 is CASSLESGVTGELFF. As DNA, the CDR3 is TGTGCCAGCAGCTTAGAGTCAGGGGTCACCGGGGAGCTGTTTTTT. The variable domain in full, with the rest retrieved from reference TRBV11-3 and TRBJ2-2, is EAGVVQSPRYKIIEKKQPVAFWCNPISGHNTLYWYLQNLGQGPELLIRYENEEAVDDSQLPKDRFSAERLKGVDSTLKIQPAELGDSAVYLCASSLESGVTGELFFGEGSRLTVL.

The chain is built from TRBV29-1 and TRBJ2-1, with D possibly matching TRBD1 (6 bases). The CDR3 runs to 14 residues. Per the germline V gene, CDR1 is SQVTM and CDR2 is ANQGSEA. With 6 bases removed from V and 0 bases from J, the gap between germline ends came to 12 bases. This chain's CDR3 is CSVTGSNSYNEQFF. The CDR3 region has the DNA TGCAGCGTAACAGGGTCCAACTCCTACAATGAGCAGTTCTTC.

This clone occurred a few times. The CDR3 spells CASSSHHFSNQPQHF. DNA of the CDR3: TGTGCCAGCAGTTCCCACCACTTTAGCAATCAGCCCCAGCATTTT. This chain uses TRBV28 with TRBJ1-5; D is unclear. The CDR3 runs 15 residues. With 4 bases removed from V and 0 bases from J, the gap between germline ends came to 10 bases. Germline CDR1 reads MDHEN; CDR2 reads SYDVKM. Based on the CDR3 plus reference TRBV28 and TRBJ1-5, the full variable domain is DVKVTQSSRYLVKRTGEKVFLECVQDMDHENMFWYRQDPGLGLRLIYFSYDVKMKEKGDIPEGYSVSREKKERFSLILESASTNQTSMYLCASSSHHFSNQPQHFGDGTRLSIL.

This sequence joins TRBV5-1 and TRBJ1-2; 10 bases map to TRBD1. Germline values: CDR1 SGHRS, CDR2 YFSETQ. V shed 4 bases and J 4 bases; nucleotides not matched to a gene: 7. The CDR3 loop spans 15 amino acids. CDR3 sequence: CASSTGQGDFYGYTF. The CDR3 DNA reads TGCGCCAGCAGCACAGGACAGGGGGATTTCTATGGCTACACCTTC.

This chain connects TRBV7-9 to TRBJ1-2; D is perhaps TRBD1 (6 bases). Germline V CDR1 and CDR2: SEHNR, FQNEAQ (reference sequence). The CDR3 extends over 15 amino acids. Deletions cut 1 base from V and 4 bases from J, with 13 bases between. CDR3 in DNA: TGTGCCAGCAGCTTAGAGGTGGGGGGCGGCTATGGCTACACCTTC. Translated, it gives CASSLEVGGGYGYTF.

This clone has only one observation. The chain uses TRBV9 and TRBJ2-5, with D possibly being TRBD1 or TRBD2 (5 bases each). CDR3 length: 16 residues. CDR1 SGDLS and CDR2 YYNGEE come from the germline V gene. V gave up 3 bases and J gave up 3 bases, with 18 bases separating them. This chain's CDR3 is CASSAHSGRGEETQYF. The CDR3 nucleotides read TGTGCCAGCAGCGCTCACTCGGGACGGGGAGAAGAGACCCAGTACTTC.

The chain combines TRBV2 with TRBJ2-3, with D uncertain. V gave up 4 bases and J gave up 3 bases, with 11 bases separating them. This CDR3 spans 14 amino acids. Germline V gene data show CDR1 as SNHLY and CDR2 as FYNNEI. Here the CDR3 DNA reads TGTGCCAGCAGTGTTGGTCAATGGACAGATACGCAGTATTTT. Residues: CASSVGQWTDTQYF.

CDR3 bases: TGTGCCAGCAGCTTAATTGCGGAGGCTGAAGCTTTCTTT. Translated: CASSLIAEAEAFF. This chain joins TRBV7-9 and TRBJ1-1; the D is unclear. The CDR3 contains 13 residues. Trimming removed 2 bases from V and 6 bases from J, with 10 bases in between. Germline CDR1 reads SEHNR; CDR2 reads FQNEAQ (reference sequence).

The chain has TRBV28 and TRBJ1-2; no definite D call. This CDR3 is 13 amino acids long. Germline CDR1 and CDR2: MDHEN and SYDVKM. V dropped 6 bases and J dropped 0 bases, with 8 bases sitting between them. The CDR3 loop is CASRSQTNYGYTF. In DNA, the CDR3 is TGTGCCAGCAGGAGTCAGACTAACTATGGCTACACCTTC.

The V call is TRBV9, the J call TRBJ1-4; D is unclear. Germline V gene sequence: CDR1 SGDLS, CDR2 YYNGEE. V dropped 2 bases and J dropped 8 bases, with 13 bases sitting between them. The CDR3 runs 14 residues. The CDR3 protein is CASSVEGAGEKLFF. The CDR3 nucleotides are TGTGCCAGCAGCGTCGAGGGAGCGGGGGAAAAACTGTTTTTT.

As regards this clone: This sample includes further DNA sequences coding for the same CDR3. V is TRBV7-6 and J is TRBJ2-5; 10 positions match TRBD2. Germline CDR1 SGHVS, CDR2 FNYEAQ. This CDR3 is 16 amino acids long. The V gene end was trimmed by 4 bases and the J gene end by 5 bases; junction bases not matched to a gene: 10. CDR3 in DNA: TGTGCCAGCAGCTCTACAGGGAGAGCGGGGGGGGAGACCCAGTACTTC. Protein sequence: CASSSTGRAGGETQYF.